This is a list of T cell receptor beta chains from one sample in a study of cytomegalovirus exposure and HLA in healthy donors. The assay was immunoSEQ multiplex PCR, and TCRdb's table has in-frame clones only and misses some. This repertoire shows tens of thousands of clones, about 80% found once; its top ten account for 5.5% to 7%. The sample taken for sequencing was PBMCs. The receptors derive from a male donor in good health and CMV-seronegative. CDR3s include the opening cysteine and the closing phenylalanine or tryptophan. The order of the fields is clone size, D gene, V gene, J gene, CDR3 protein, CDR3 DNA. D genes are given only for firm matches. Clone size is shown for a subset of rows, as once, few, many or a class of expanded clone.

clone_size: few; d_call: TRBD1; v_call: TRBV12-5; j_call: TRBJ2-5; cdr3_aa: CASGSLGQQETQYF; cdr3_nt: TGTGCTAGTGGTAGCCTGGGACAGCAGGAGACCCAGTACTTC
clone_size: -; d_call: -; v_call: TRBV7-2; j_call: TRBJ1-5; cdr3_aa: CASSLISGQPQHF; cdr3_nt: TGTGCCAGCAGCTTAATATCCGGGCAGCCCCAGCATTTT
clone_size: few; d_call: TRBD1; v_call: TRBV5-4; j_call: TRBJ1-6; cdr3_aa: CASSFRQGVYSPLHF; cdr3_nt: TGTGCCAGCAGCTTTAGACAGGGGGTTTATTCACCCCTCCACTTT
clone_size: -; d_call: -; v_call: TRBV30; j_call: TRBJ2-7; cdr3_aa: CAWSPDEDEQYF; cdr3_nt: TGTGCCTGGAGTCCAGACGAGGACGAGCAGTACTTC
clone_size: -; d_call: -; v_call: TRBV7-8; j_call: TRBJ1-5; cdr3_aa: CASSRSRNQPQHF; cdr3_nt: TGTGCCAGCAGCCGCTCTAGGAATCAGCCCCAGCATTTT
clone_size: few; d_call: -; v_call: TRBV5-4; j_call: TRBJ2-1; cdr3_aa: CASTLGGAYNEQFF; cdr3_nt: TGTGCCAGCACTCTGGGAGGAGCATACAATGAGCAGTTCTTC
clone_size: -; d_call: TRBD1; v_call: TRBV30; j_call: TRBJ1-1; cdr3_aa: CAWRGSGTGTEAFF; cdr3_nt: TGTGCCTGGAGGGGCTCCGGGACAGGCACTGAAGCTTTCTTT
clone_size: -; d_call: TRBD1; v_call: TRBV5-4; j_call: TRBJ1-2; cdr3_aa: CASSTPDRADYGYTF; cdr3_nt: TGTGCCAGCAGCACCCCGGACAGGGCGGACTATGGCTACACCTTC
clone_size: few; d_call: TRBD1; v_call: TRBV5-1; j_call: TRBJ2-7; cdr3_aa: CASSAPGQGNYEQYF; cdr3_nt: TGCGCCAGCAGCGCCCCGGGACAGGGGAATTACGAGCAGTACTTC
clone_size: -; d_call: -; v_call: TRBV6-1; j_call: TRBJ2-7; cdr3_aa: CASSERPGDSYEQYF; cdr3_nt: TGTGCCAGCAGTGAAAGGCCAGGGGACTCCTACGAGCAGTACTTC
clone_size: -; d_call: TRBD1; v_call: TRBV6-1; j_call: TRBJ1-6; cdr3_aa: CASSAKVRQGNSPLHF; cdr3_nt: TGTGCCAGCAGTGCGAAAGTCCGACAGGGGAATTCACCCCTCCACTTT
clone_size: -; d_call: TRBD2; v_call: TRBV25-1; j_call: TRBJ2-7; cdr3_aa: CASSEEVSGGPYEQYF; cdr3_nt: TGTGCCAGCAGTGAAGAGGTTAGCGGGGGTCCCTACGAGCAGTACTTC
clone_size: -; d_call: TRBD2; v_call: TRBV4-1; j_call: TRBJ2-5; cdr3_aa: CASSQREGLETQYF; cdr3_nt: TGCGCCAGCAGCCAGAGGGAGGGGTTGGAGACCCAGTACTTC
clone_size: -; d_call: TRBD2; v_call: TRBV10-3; j_call: TRBJ2-7; cdr3_aa: CAISEDLLAGGVYEQYF; cdr3_nt: TGTGCCATCAGTGAAGATTTGCTAGCGGGAGGGGTCTACGAGCAGTACTTC
clone_size: once; d_call: TRBD2; v_call: TRBV4-1; j_call: TRBJ2-3; cdr3_aa: CASSLRLAGLTDTQYF; cdr3_nt: TGCGCCAGCAGCCTACGACTAGCGGGACTCACAGATACGCAGTATTTT
clone_size: -; d_call: -; v_call: TRBV6-1; j_call: TRBJ2-1; cdr3_aa: CASSRVGDEQFF; cdr3_nt: TGTGCCAGCAGCAGGGTAGGGGATGAGCAGTTCTTC